This TCR beta chain was sequenced for a study of CD8+CD57+ T cells in acquired aplastic anemia. Selection for sequencing was limited to patients who had shown CD8+CD57+ cell expansion by flow cytometry. Using genomic DNA as the template, TCR beta VDJ and CDR3 profiling was carried out. MiXCR, applied by TCRdb to the reads, yields one record per CDR3 protein. Of around 130,000 distinct CDR3 sequences in the sample, over 55% were seen once. The germline CDR1 and CDR2 sequences are LNHNV and YYDKDF (reference sequence). Trimming took off 0 bases at V and 6 bases at J, with 18 bases between the two ends. The CDR3 is made up of 17 amino acids.

The sample comprised sorted CD4+, CD8+, or CD8+CD57+ T cells (not recorded which) from PBMCs. This chain uses TRBV15 with TRBJ2-1, with a possible D match to TRBD2 (6 bases). The origin of this receptor is a human donor with aplastic anemia. CDR3 sequence: CATSRDRAGRRSNEQFF. Here the CDR3 DNA reads TGTGCCACCAGCAGAGATAGGGCGGGGAGGCGATCCAATGAGCAGTTCTTC.